This TCR beta chain is from a study of identical twins. This clonotype has only a few counts. The CDR3 runs 16 residues. Trimming pared 5 bases from V and 0 bases from J, leaving 14 bases between. CDR1 is SGHDN, CDR2 FVKESK, per germline. Each CDR3 protein gets one entry after TCRdb re-called the 5' RACE reads with MiXCR. The repertoire holds around 490,000 distinct CDR3 sequences, approximately 20% seen once, with 0.48% in the top ten. These data also formed part of another study, on yellow fever vaccine responses in identical twins.

Specimen: CD4+ T cells sorted from blood. This receptor was identified in a woman younger than 30 in good health. The chain links TRBV14 to TRBJ2-1, with D possibly TRBD2 on 6 matching bases. DNA for the CDR3: TGTGCCAGCAGCGACACCGTAGCGGACTCCTACAATGAGCAGTTCTTC. It yields the protein CASSDTVADSYNEQFF.